This passage covers 12 T cell receptor beta chains from one sample sequenced in a study of CD8 T cells in Susac syndrome (dated by TCRdb to 2018 to 2020). Libraries were constructed by the immunoSEQ multiplex PCR assay. RNA was extracted using the RNeasy kit, and about 0.45 to 1 microgram was reverse transcribed with random hexamers. Using fastp trimming at Q25 and MiXCR clonotype assembly, TCRdb reanalyzed the public sequencing data and kept in-frame beta chains. Every CDR3 protein is listed once, alongside the most common genes and DNA of its rows. The sample yields 120,000 or so distinct CDR3 sequences; around 94% were counted once. Approximately 0.22% of the sample rests with the top ten. Sequencing used CD8+ T cells from PBMCs. Receptors were obtained from a human donor with Susac syndrome.

This chain uses TRBV30 with TRBJ1-5; D not certain. Germline V gene lookup returns CDR1 GTSNPN and CDR2 SVGIG (reference sequence). The germline V and J ends were trimmed by 0 bases and 5 bases, with 11 bases remaining between them. This CDR3 has 14 amino acids. The CDR3: CAWSVGGGDQPQHF. CDR3 bases: TGTGCCTGGAGTGTGGGCGGCGGGGATCAGCCCCAGCATTTT.

This chain joins TRBV4-1 and TRBJ1-5, with 9 bases that match TRBD1. V gave up 0 bases and J gave up 5 bases; unmatched junction bases: 8. This CDR3 region has 17 residues. Germline assignment: CDR1 MGHRA and CDR2 YSYEKL. For the CDR3, the DNA is TGCGCCAGCAGCCAAGATGAGGGAAGACAGGGGGATCAGCCCCAGCATTTT. Protein product: CASSQDEGRQGDQPQHF.

The CDR3 DNA is TGTGCCAGCAGCTTAGCTAAGGTGGGCCATGCCTACAATGAGCAGTTCTTC. The encoded protein is CASSLAKVGHAYNEQFF. V usage is TRBV11-1 and J usage is TRBJ2-1, with D unclear. CDR3 length: 17 amino acids. V was clipped by 0 bases and J by 2 bases, with 14 bases between them. CDR1 and CDR2 (germline): SGHAT, FQDESV (reference sequence).

This rearrangement joins TRBV2 to TRBJ2-3; weak D call: TRBD2 (6 bases). The CDR3 runs 16 residues. V dropped 0 bases and J dropped 6 bases, with 16 bases sitting between them. The germline gives CDR1 SNHLY, CDR2 FYNNEI. For the CDR3, the DNA is TGTGCCAGCAGTGAAGCGGGGGGAGAAGGGCGGGATACGCAGTATTTT. This codes for CASSEAGGEGRDTQYF.

The rearrangement joins TRBV5-4 to TRBJ1-4; perhaps TRBD1 as D (6 bases). Trimming removed 5 bases at V and 10 bases at J, with 21 bases between. Germline loops: CDR1 SGHNT, CDR2 YYREEE (reference sequence). CDR3 length: 15 residues. The CDR3: CASRQTGSTGGKLFF. The DNA of the CDR3 is TGTGCCAGCAGGCAAACAGGGTCTACCGGCGGAAAACTGTTTTTT.

This clonotype appeared a single time. The chain links TRBV4-3 to TRBJ1-2; D is possibly TRBD1 (6 bases). From germline, CDR1 is LGHNA and CDR2 YSLEER. The CDR3 is 15 residues long. The V and J ends lost 1 base and 7 bases respectively, with 16 bases between them. CDR3 nucleotides: TGCGCCAGCAGCCAAGTTCCAGGGGACGTTCTTGGCTACACCTTC. This encodes CASSQVPGDVLGYTF.

J is TRBJ2-7 and V is TRBV28; 8 bases align to TRBD2. Germline trimming cut 2 bases from V and 5 bases from J; bases unmatched to any gene: 8. Germline CDR1 reads MDHEN; CDR2 reads SYDVKM. This CDR3 region has 15 residues. The CDR3 is CASSLRTSTPHEQYF. CDR3 sequence (DNA): TGTGCCAGCAGTTTAAGGACTAGCACCCCCCACGAGCAGTACTTC. The full variable domain, in which reference TRBV28 and TRBJ2-7 provide the parts outside the CDR3, is DVKVTQSSRYLVKRTGEKVFLECVQDMDHENMFWYRQDPGLGLRLIYFSYDVKMKEKGDIPEGYSVSREKKERFSLILESASTNQTSMYLCASSLRTSTPHEQYFGPGTRLTVT.

This rearrangement joins TRBV18 to TRBJ2-1; D gene ambiguous. Germline CDR1 KGHSH, CDR2 LQKENI. With 0 bases removed from V and 8 bases from J, the gap between germline ends came to 11 bases. This CDR3 has 14 residues. The CDR3 here is CASSPPDRVDEQFF. DNA of the CDR3: TGTGCCAGCTCACCACCGGATAGGGTCGATGAGCAGTTCTTC. Full variable domain (outside the CDR3, taken from reference TRBV18 and TRBJ2-1): NAGVMQNPRHLVRRRGQEARLRCSPMKGHSHVYWYRQLPEEGLKFMVYLQKENIIDESGMPKERFSAEFPKEGPSILRIQQVVRGDSAAYFCASSPPDRVDEQFFGPGTRLTVL.

CDR3 coding DNA: TGTGCCATCAGTGGCCCCCCAGCGGCACAAGAACAAGAGACCCAGTACTTC. Protein: CAISGPPAAQEQETQYF. The genes are TRBV10-3 and TRBJ2-5; D is perhaps TRBD2 (5 bases). The V end was cut by 4 bases, the J end by 2 bases, with 20 bases between. This CDR3 region has 17 residues. From germline, CDR1 is ENHRY and CDR2 SYGVKD.

This sequence joins TRBV6-4 and TRBJ2-3, with D possibly being TRBD2 (5 bases). Germline V gene sequence: CDR1 MRHNA, CDR2 SNTAGT. V was pared by 5 bases and J by 6 bases, with 18 bases between. This CDR3 contains 15 residues. CDR3 nucleotide sequence: TGTGCCAGCAGTCCAACCCTGGAGGTTCGTGATACGCAGTATTTT. Encoded protein: CASSPTLEVRDTQYF.

J is TRBJ2-4 and V is TRBV25-1; perhaps D is TRBD1 or TRBD2 (5 bases each). Trimming pared 2 bases from V and 8 bases from J, leaving 10 bases between. Germline CDR1 and CDR2: MGHDK and SYGVNS. The CDR3 is 13 residues long. As DNA, the CDR3 is TGTGCCAGCAGTGAAAGTTGGGGGTACATTCAGTACTTC. This codes for CASSESWGYIQYF.

The chain has TRBV12-3 or TRBV12-4 and TRBJ1-1; tentative D call: TRBD1 (5 bases). Deletions cut 3 bases from V and 5 bases from J, with 10 bases between. CDR3 size: 13 residues. The DNA for the CDR3 is TGTGCCAGCAGTTTCGAGGGGCCGACTGAAGCTTTCTTT. Translation: CASSFEGPTEAFF.